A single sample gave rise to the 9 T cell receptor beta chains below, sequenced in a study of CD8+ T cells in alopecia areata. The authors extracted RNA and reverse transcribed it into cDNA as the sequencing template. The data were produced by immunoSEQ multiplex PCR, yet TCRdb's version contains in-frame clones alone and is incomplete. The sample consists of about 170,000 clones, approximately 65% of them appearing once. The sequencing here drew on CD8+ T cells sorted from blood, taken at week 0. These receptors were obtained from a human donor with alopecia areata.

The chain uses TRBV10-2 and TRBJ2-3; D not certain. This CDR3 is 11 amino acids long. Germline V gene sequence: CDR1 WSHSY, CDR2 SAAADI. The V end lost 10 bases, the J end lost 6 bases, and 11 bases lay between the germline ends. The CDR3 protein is CATYHDDTQYF. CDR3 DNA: TGCGCCACCTATCATGACGATACGCAGTATTTT.

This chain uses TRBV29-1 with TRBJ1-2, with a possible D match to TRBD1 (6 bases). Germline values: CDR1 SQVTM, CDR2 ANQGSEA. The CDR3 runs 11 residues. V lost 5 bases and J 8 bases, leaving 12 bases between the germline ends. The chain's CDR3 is CSVNREDGYTF. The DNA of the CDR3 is TGCAGCGTTAACAGGGAAGACGGCTACACCTTC. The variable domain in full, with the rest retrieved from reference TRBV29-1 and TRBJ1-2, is SAVISQKPSRDICQRGTSLTIQCQVDSQVTMMFWYRQQPGQSLTLIATANQGSEATYESGFVIDKFPISRPNLTFSTLTVSNMSPEDSSIYLCSVNREDGYTFGSGTRLTVV.

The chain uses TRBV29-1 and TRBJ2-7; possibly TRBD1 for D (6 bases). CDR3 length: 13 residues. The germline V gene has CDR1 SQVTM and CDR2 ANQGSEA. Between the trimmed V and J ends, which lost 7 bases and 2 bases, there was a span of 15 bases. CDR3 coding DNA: TGCAGCGGACTGACAGGTACTGCCTACGAGCAGTACTTC. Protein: CSGLTGTAYEQYF.

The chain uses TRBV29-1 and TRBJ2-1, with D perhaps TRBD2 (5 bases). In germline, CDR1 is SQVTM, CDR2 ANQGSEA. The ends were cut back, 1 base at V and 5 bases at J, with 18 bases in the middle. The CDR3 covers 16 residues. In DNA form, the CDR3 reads TGCAGCGTTGAAGGGACTCGGGCTTCAGCTGACAATGAGCAGTTCTTC. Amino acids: CSVEGTRASADNEQFF.

The CDR3 loop is CASSLTSGFTDTQYF. The CDR3 DNA reads as TGTGCCAGCAGTTTGACTAGCGGGTTCACAGATACGCAGTATTTT. The J gene is TRBJ2-3, the V gene TRBV6-5, with 10 bases lining up with TRBD2. Germline loops: CDR1 MNHEY, CDR2 SVGAGI. The CDR3 totals 15 residues. The V and J ends lost 4 bases and 2 bases, in that order; junction bases with no gene match: 3.

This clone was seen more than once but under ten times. The CDR3 here is CAWSEADTQYF. CDR3 sequence (DNA): TGTGCCTGGAGTGAGGCAGATACGCAGTATTTT. V gene TRBV30 combines with J gene TRBJ2-3; D is undetermined. Germline CDR1 reads GTSNPN; CDR2 reads SVGIG (reference sequence). CDR3 size: 11 residues. The V end lost 1 base, the J end lost 4 bases, and 3 bases lay between the germline ends.

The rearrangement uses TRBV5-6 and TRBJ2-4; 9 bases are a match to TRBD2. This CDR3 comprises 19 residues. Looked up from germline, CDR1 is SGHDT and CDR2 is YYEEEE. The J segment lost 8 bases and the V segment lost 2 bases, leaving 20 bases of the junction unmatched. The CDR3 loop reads CASSLSGRGGIDPAYIQYF. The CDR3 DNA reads TGTGCCAGCAGCTTATCCGGGCGGGGGGGCATCGACCCGGCGTACATTCAGTACTTC.

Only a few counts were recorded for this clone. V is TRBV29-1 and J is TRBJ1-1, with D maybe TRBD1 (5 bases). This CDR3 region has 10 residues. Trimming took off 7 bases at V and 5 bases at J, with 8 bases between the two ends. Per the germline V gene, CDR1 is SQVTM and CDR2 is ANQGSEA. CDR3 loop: CSAPGTEAFF. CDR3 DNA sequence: TGCAGCGCACCAGGGACTGAAGCTTTCTTT.

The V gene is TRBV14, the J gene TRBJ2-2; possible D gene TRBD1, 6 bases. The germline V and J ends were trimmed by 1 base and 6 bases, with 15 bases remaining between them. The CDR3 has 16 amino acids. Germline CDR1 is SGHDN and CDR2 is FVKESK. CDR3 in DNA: TGTGCCAGCAGCCAAGTACTTTGGGGGCAGGCCGGGGAGCTGTTTTTT. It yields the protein CASSQVLWGQAGELFF.